Given below is one T cell receptor (beta chain) in context. Its antigen remains unidentified. Within one base of it there is no much larger clone, and no base qualities were kept. The record originates from a study of long-term antiretroviral therapy in people with HIV (dated by TCRdb to 2021 to 2024). At the level of the whole study: The earliest samples were collected approximately a decade before the 2015 WHO recommendation for immediate ART, a period when ART was typically delayed until CD4 counts fell. Whether ART initiation and durable HIV suppression were associated with changes in peripheral blood TRB repertoire composition and diversity was tested in a retrospective serial study. A total of 192 cryopreserved PBMC samples were contributed to the cohort by 30 adults with confirmed HIV infection, with samples collected serially over a mean of approximately six years (range 1-12). About two fifths of the roughly 30 participants with HIV were female. No cross-contamination during QIAcube processing turned up in test extractions that ran a monoclonal T-cell line alongside around 32 polyclonal samples.

CDR1 SGDLS and CDR2 YYNGEE are derived from the germline V gene. The CDR3 starts with the cysteine, ends with the phenylalanine, and has 14 residues. Only the CDR3 portion is preserved as DNA: 42 bases, with reading frame beginning at the first base. The trim is 0 bases for V and 6 bases for J, with a gap of 12 bases between the germline ends. The immunoSEQ hsTCRB v3.0 assay was used at survey level resolution for TRB variable region sequencing. The target sequencing depth for TRB was roughly 40,000-55,000 T-cell genomes per sample. An Illumina MiSeq with a v3 150-cycle kit was used to sequence the pooled TRB libraries. In the paper's pipeline: Repertoire analysis ran in R within a reproducible Nextflow workflow covering QC, data transformation and analysis. LymphoSeq2, an R package for AIRR-Seq data exploration, was used to implement custom analyses. After excluding several samples that yielded fewer than 5000 total TRB sequences, fewer than 200 HIV repertoires remained for analysis. Among the 170 to 200 retained HIV repertoires, some 60 were collected before ART initiation and 129 after ART initiation. Each repertoire was downsampled to 5000 TRB nucleotide sequences, and summary statistics were averaged across 100 downsampling iterations. The analysis kept only TRB sequences whose CDR3 regions were at least seven amino acids long. A Shannon entropy-derived clonality score and the Gini coefficient were used to measure diversity. Repertoire networks linked the top 5000 CDR3 amino acid sequences whenever two sequences differed by an edit distance of one. GLIPH2 predicted antigen specificity groups and MHC restriction for TRB CDR3 amino acid sequences. To flag known CMV, EBV, HIV or tissue antigen associations, CDR3 amino acid sequences were matched against VDJdb and McPAS-TCR. Pre-ART, post-ART and control groups were compared with Wilcoxon signed-rank tests and Holm-Bonferroni correction. This is the immuneACCESS table as TCRdb keeps it, with only in-frame sequences that have V and J called. A part of the clones is gone; compared with another copy, unresolved V genes explain less than half, and the rest is unexplained. That table supplies the V and J calls and clone size; D and trimming were determined from the DNA. The sample table contains around 20,000 clones; only one count was recorded for over 80% of them. The ten biggest clones cover roughly 3.9% of the sample.

Inclusion was restricted to participants for whom at least one PBMC sample before ART initiation and at least two post-ART samples were available. All participants with HIV were treated in the United States of America. Before DNA extraction, cryopreserved samples of roughly 0.9-10 million PBMC were thawed and then washed. At the time of the earliest PBMC sample, participants with HIV were aged between roughly 20 and 55 years. Each participant contributed PBMC samples from 1-4 timepoints before ART initiation and 2-8 timepoints after ART initiation, with a median of 7 samples. Serial HIV viral load, CD4+ T-cell count, ART history and demographic data were obtained for every participant. A Qiagen kit on a QIAcube was used to extract genomic DNA from unsorted PBMC, with samples processed in batches of 12. Study-wide findings and limitations: Owing to limited PBMC availability, only the TCR beta chain was sequenced, without alpha chain pairing. Because pre-ART samples had limited cell numbers, profiling was done on unsorted PBMC rather than on sorted CD4+ and CD8+ T cells. The repertoire was dominated across all time points by expanded TRB clones identified before ART initiation, although this dominance was seen to fluctuate and to decrease in many PLHIV after ART. A significant increase in TRB diversity was found to be associated with ART initiation, although TRB diversity was observed to remain significantly below that of transplant donor controls even after long-term ART. CDR3 length ranges in HIV repertoires were narrower than in controls, and network structure suggested an antigen-experienced repertoire with only a slight naive shift after ART. The samples were dated from about 2003 to 2017, and the ART regimens that were used may be less effective than current ART regimens. No data were available on ART adherence, viral resistance or therapy changes, limiting inferences about post-ART repertoire changes.

The chain was built from TRBV9 and TRBJ1-1; TRBD1 is perhaps the D gene, given 6 matching bases. The sequence was collected from a man aged 18-30 years with HIV. The sample was unsorted PBMCs, taken about 4 years after starting antiretroviral therapy. The sequenced DNA is TGTGCCAGCAGCGTAGTGCCGGGGGCTGCTGAAGCTTTCTTT. Its amino acids are CASSVVPGAAEAFF.